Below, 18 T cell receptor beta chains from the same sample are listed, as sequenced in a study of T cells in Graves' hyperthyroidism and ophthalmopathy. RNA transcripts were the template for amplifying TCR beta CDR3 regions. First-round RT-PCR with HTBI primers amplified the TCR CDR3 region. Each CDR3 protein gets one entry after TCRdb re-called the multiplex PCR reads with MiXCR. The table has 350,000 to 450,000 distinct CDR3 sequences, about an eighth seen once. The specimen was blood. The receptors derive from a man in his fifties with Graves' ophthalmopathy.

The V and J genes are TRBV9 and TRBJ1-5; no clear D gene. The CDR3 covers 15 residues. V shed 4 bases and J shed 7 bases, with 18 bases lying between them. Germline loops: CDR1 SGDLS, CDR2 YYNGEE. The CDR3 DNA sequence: TGTGCCAGCAGCCCCACCCCCCGGGAGGAGCAGCCCCAGCATTTT. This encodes CASSPTPREEQPQHF.

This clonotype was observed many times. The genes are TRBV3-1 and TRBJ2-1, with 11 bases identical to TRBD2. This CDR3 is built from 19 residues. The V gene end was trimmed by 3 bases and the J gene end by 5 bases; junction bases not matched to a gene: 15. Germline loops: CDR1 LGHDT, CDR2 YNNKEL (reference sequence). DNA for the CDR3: TGTGCCAGCAGCCATTCCGGGACTAGCGGTCGAAATTTTAACAATGAGCAGTTCTTC. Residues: CASSHSGTSGRNFNNEQFF.

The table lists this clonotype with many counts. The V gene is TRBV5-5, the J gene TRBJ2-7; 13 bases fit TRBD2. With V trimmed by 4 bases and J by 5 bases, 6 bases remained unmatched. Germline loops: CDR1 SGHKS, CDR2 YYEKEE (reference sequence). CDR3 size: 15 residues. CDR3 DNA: TGTGCCAGCAGCCCTAGGACTAGCGGGAGACACGAGCAGTACTTC. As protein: CASSPRTSGRHEQYF.

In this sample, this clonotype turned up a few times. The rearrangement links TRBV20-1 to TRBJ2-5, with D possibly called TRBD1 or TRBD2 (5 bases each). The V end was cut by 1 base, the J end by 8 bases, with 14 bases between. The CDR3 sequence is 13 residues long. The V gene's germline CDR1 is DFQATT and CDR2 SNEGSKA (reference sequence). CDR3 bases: TGCAGTGCTAGAGGGGGGACCCCTTATACCCAGTACTTC. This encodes CSARGGTPYTQYF.

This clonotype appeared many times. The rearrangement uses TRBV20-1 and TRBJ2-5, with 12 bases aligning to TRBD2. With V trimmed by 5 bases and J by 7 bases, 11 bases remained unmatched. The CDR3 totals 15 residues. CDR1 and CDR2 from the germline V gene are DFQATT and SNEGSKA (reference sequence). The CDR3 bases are TGCAGTGCTGTCCTAGCGGGAGGGTCGGCGGGGACCCAGTACTTC. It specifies CSAVLAGGSAGTQYF.

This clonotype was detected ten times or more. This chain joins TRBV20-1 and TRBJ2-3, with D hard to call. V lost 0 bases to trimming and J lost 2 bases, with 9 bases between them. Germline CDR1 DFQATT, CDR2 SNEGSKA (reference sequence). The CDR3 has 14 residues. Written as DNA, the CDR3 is TGCAGTGCTAGAGATCAATCATACACAGATACGCAGTATTTT. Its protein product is CSARDQSYTDTQYF.

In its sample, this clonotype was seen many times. The CDR3: CAWSGGRNSNQPQHF. DNA of the CDR3: TGTGCCTGGAGTGGCGGCCGGAATAGCAATCAGCCCCAGCATTTT. The chain links TRBV30 to TRBJ1-5; D not certain. Trimming stripped 1 base from V and 0 bases from J, with 10 bases between. Germline CDR1 is GTSNPN and CDR2 is SVGIG (reference sequence). This CDR3 has 15 residues. The full variable domain, its missing parts supplied by reference TRBV30 and TRBJ1-5, is SQTIHQWPATLVQPVGSPLSLECTVEGTSNPNLYWYRQAAGRGLQLLFYSVGIGQISSEVPQNLSASRPQDRQFILSSKKLLLSDSGFYLCAWSGGRNSNQPQHFGDGTRLSIL.

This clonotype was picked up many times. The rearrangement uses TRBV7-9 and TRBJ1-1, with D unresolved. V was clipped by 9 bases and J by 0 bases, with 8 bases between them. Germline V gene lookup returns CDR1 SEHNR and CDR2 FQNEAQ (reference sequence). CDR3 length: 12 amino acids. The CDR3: CASEEMNTEAFF. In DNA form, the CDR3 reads TGTGCCAGTGAAGAGATGAACACTGAAGCTTTCTTT.

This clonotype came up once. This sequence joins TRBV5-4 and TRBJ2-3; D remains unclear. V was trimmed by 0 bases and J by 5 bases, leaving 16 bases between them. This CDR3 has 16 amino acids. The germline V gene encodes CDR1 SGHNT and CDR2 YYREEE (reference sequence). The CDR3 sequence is CASSLALGVGLDTQYF. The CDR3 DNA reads TGTGCCAGCAGCTTGGCCTTGGGTGTAGGCCTAGATACGCAGTATTTT.

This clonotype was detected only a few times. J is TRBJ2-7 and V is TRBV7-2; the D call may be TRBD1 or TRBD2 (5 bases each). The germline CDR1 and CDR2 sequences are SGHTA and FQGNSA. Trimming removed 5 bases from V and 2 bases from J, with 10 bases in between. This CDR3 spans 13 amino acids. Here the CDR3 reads CASSLGRAYEQYF. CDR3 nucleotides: TGTGCCAGCAGCCTGGGACGAGCCTACGAGCAGTACTTC.

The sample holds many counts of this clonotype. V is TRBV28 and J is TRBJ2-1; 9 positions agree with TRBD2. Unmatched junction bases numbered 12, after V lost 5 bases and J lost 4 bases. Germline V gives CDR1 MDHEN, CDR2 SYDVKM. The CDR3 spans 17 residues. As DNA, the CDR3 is TGTGCCAGCAGTGCGCTGGGGGATAGCGGGAGTTACAATGAGCAGTTCTTC. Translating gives CASSALGDSGSYNEQFF.

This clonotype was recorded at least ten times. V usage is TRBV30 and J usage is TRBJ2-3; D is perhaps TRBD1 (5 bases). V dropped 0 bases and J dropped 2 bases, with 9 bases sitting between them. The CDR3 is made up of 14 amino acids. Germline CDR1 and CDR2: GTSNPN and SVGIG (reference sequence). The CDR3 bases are TGTGCCTGGAGTGTTCAGGGATACACAGATACGCAGTATTTT. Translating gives CAWSVQGYTDTQYF.

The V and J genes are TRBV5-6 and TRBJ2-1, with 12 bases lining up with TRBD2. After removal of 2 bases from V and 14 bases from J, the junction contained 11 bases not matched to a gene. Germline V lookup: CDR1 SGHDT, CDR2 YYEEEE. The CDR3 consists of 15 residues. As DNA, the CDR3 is TGTGCCAGCAGCTTCACCGGGACTAGCGGGCCTAAGGAGTTCTTC. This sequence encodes CASSFTGTSGPKEFF.

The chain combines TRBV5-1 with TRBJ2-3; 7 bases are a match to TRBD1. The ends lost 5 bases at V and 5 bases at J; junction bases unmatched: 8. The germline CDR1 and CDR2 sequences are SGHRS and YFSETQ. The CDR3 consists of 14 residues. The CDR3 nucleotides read TGCGCCAGCAGTAGCGACAGGGTTGAAGATACGCAGTATTTT. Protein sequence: CASSSDRVEDTQYF.

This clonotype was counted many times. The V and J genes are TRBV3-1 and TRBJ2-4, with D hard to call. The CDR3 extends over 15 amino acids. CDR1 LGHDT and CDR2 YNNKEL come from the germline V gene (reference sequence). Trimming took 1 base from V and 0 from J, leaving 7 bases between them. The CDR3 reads CASSQGPLAKNIQYF. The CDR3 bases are TGTGCCAGCAGCCAAGGCCCATTAGCCAAAAACATTCAGTACTTC.

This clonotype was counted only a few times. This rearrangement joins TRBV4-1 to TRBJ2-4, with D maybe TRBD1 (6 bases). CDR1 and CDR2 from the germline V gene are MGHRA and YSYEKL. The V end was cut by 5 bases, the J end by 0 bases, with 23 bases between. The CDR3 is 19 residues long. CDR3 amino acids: CASSNRQGSDRLAKNIQYF. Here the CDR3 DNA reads TGCGCCAGCAGCAACCGTCAGGGGTCCGATCGACTAGCCAAAAACATTCAGTACTTC.

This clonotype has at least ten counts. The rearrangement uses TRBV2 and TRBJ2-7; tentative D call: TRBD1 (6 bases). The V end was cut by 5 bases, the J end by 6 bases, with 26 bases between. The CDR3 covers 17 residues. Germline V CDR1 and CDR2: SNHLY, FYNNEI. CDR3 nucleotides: TGTGCCAGCAGTTTCAATACCCCAGGGGTAGATTCGGGCGAGCAGTACTTC. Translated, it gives CASSFNTPGVDSGEQYF. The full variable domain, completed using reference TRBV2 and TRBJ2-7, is EPEVTQTPSHQVTQMGQEVILRCVPISNHLYFYWYRQILGQKVEFLVSFYNNEISEKSEIFDDQFSVERPDGSNFTLKIRSTKLEDSAMYFCASSFNTPGVDSGEQYFGPGTRLTVT.

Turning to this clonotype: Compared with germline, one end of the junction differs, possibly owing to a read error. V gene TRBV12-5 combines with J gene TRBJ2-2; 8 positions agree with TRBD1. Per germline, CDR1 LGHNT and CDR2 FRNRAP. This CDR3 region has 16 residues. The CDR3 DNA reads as TGTGCTAGTGGTTTGCCAAGGACAGGGAACACCGGGGAGCTGGTTTTT. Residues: CASGLPRTGNTGELVF.